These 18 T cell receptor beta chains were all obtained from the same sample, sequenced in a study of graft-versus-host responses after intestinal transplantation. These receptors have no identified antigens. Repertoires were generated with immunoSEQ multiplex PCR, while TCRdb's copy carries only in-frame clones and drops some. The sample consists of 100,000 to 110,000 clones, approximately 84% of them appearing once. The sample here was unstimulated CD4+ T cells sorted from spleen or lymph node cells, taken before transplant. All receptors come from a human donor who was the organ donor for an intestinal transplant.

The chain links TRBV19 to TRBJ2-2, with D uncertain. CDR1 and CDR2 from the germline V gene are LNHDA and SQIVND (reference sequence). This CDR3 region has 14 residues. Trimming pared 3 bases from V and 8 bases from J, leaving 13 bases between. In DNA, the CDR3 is TGTGCCAGTAGTATTACCGACCTCGGAGGGGAGCTGTTTTTT. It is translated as CASSITDLGGELFF.

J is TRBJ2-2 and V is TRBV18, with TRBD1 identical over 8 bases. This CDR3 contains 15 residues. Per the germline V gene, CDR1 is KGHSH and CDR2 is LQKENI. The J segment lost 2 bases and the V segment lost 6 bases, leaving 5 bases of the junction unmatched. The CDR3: CASSQGQGNTGELFF. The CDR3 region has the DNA TGTGCCAGCTCGCAAGGACAGGGTAACACCGGGGAGCTGTTTTTT.

In nucleotides, the CDR3 is TGTGCCGGCCAAGCGGGGGGGGACAATGAGCAGTTCTTC. Translation: CAGQAGGDNEQFF. This sequence joins TRBV30 and TRBJ2-1; 10 nucleotides align to TRBD2. The ends lost 8 bases at V and 5 bases at J; junction bases unmatched: 6. Germline-derived CDR1 and CDR2 are GTSNPN and SVGIG (reference sequence). CDR3 length equals 13 residues.

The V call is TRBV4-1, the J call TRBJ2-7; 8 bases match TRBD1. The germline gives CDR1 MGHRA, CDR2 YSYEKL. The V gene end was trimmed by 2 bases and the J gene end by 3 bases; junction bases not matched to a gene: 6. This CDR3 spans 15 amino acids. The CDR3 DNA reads TGCGCCAGCAGCCAAATTGGACAGGGAAACTACGAGCAGTACTTC. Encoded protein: CASSQIGQGNYEQYF.

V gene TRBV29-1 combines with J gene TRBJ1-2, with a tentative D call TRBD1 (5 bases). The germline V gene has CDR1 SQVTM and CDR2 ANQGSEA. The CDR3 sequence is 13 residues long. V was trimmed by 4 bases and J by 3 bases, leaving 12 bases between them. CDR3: CSVAAGGDYGYTF. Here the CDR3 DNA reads TGCAGCGTTGCTGCCGGAGGGGACTATGGCTACACCTTC.

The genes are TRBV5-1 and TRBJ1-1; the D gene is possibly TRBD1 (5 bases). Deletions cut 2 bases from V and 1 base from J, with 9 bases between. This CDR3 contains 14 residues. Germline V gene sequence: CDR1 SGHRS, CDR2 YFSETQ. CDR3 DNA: TGCGCCAGCAGCTTTTCAAGGGGGAACACTGAAGCTTTCTTT. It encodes CASSFSRGNTEAFF. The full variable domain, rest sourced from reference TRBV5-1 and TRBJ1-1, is KAGVTQTPRYLIKTRGQQVTLSCSPISGHRSVSWYQQTPGQGLQFLFEYFSETQRNKGNFPGRFSGRQFSNSRSEMNVSTLELGDSALYLCASSFSRGNTEAFFGQGTRLTVV.

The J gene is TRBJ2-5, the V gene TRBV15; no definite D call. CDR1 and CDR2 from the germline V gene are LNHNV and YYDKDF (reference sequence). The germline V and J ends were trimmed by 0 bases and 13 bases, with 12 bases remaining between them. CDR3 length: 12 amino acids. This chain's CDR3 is CATSRDQWVRYF. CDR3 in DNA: TGTGCCACCAGCAGAGATCAATGGGTGCGGTACTTC. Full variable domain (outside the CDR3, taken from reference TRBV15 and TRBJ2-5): DAMVIQNPRYQVTQFGKPVTLSCSQTLNHNVMYWYQQKSSQAPKLLFHYYDKDFNNEADTPDNFQSRRPNTSFCFLDIRSPGLGDTAMYLCATSRDQWVRYFGPGTRLLVL.

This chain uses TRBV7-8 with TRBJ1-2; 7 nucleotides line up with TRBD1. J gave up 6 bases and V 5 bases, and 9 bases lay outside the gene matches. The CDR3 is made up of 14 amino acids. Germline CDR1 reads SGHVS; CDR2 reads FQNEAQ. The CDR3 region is CASSRRDRDDGYTF. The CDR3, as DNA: TGTGCCAGCAGCCGGAGAGACAGGGATGATGGCTACACCTTC.

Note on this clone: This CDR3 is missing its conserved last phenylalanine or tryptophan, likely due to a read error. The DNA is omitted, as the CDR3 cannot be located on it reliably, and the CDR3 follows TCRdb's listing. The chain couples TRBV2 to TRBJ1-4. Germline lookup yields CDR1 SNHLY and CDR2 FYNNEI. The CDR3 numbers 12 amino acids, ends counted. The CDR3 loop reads CASSEALTFPKL.

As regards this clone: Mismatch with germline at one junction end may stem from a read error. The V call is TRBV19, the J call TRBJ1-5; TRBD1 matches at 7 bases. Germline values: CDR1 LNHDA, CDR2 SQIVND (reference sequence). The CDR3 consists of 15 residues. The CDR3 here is CAGSPTGTGNQPQHF. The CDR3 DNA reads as TGTGCCGGTAGTCCTACCGGGACAGGCAATCAGCCCCAGCATTTT.

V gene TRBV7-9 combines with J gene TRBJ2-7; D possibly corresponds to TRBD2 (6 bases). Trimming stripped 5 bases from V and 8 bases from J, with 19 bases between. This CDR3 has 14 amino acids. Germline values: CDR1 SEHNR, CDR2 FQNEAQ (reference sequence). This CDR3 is CASSIGGGLRQQYF. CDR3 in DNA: TGTGCCAGCAGCATTGGGGGAGGTCTCCGTCAGCAGTACTTC.

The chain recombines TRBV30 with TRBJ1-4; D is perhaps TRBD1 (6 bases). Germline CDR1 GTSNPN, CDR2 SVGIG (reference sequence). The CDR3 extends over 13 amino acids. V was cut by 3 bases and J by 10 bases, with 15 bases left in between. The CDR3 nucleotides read TGTGCCTGGAGCCACAGGGTGCTAGGAAAACTGTTTTTT. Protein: CAWSHRVLGKLFF.

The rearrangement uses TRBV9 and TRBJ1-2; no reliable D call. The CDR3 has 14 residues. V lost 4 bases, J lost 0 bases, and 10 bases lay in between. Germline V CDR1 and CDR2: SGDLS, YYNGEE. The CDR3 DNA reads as TGTGCCAGCAGCCTTTCCCCAGCTAACTATGGCTACACCTTC. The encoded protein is CASSLSPANYGYTF. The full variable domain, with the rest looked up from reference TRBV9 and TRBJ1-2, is DSGVTQTPKHLITATGQRVTLRCSPRSGDLSVYWYQQSLDQGLQFLIQYYNGEERAKGNILERFSAQQFPDLHSELNLSSLELGDSALYFCASSLSPANYGYTFGSGTRLTVV.

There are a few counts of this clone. The CDR3 sequence is CASPTSARGTPYEQYF. The CDR3 coding sequence is TGTGCCAGTCCTACATCTGCGCGGGGGACACCCTACGAGCAGTACTTC. The chain combines TRBV19 with TRBJ2-7, with D tentatively TRBD2 (7 bases). Germline V gives CDR1 LNHDA, CDR2 SQIVND (reference sequence). Trimming took 8 bases from V and 2 from J, leaving 22 bases between them. The CDR3 spans 16 residues.

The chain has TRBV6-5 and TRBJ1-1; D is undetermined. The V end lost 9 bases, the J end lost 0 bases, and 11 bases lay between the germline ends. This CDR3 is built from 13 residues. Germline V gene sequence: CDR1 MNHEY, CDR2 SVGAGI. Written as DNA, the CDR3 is TGTGCCAGTTGGAGGACTATGAACACTGAAGCTTTCTTT. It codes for CASWRTMNTEAFF.

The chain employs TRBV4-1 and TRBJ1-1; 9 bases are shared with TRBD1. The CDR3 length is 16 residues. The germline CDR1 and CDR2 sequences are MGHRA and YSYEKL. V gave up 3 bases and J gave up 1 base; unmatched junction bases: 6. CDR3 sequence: CASSQAPGQGNTEAFF. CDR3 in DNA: TGCGCCAGCAGCCAGGCCCCGGGACAGGGGAACACTGAAGCTTTCTTT.

The chain's CDR3 is CASSKHTSQETQYF. Here the CDR3 DNA reads TGTGCCAGCAGTAAACACACTAGCCAAGAGACCCAGTACTTC. The V and J genes are TRBV4-2 and TRBJ2-5; maybe TRBD2 (5 bases). Germline-derived CDR1 and CDR2 are LGHNA and YNFKEQ. V lost 6 bases and J 1 base, leaving 12 bases between the germline ends. The CDR3 is 14 residues long.

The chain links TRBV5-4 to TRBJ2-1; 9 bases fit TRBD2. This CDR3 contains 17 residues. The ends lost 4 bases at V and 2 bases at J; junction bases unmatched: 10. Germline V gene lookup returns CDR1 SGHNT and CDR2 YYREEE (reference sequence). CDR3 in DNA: TGTGCCAGCAGCCCCGATGTGGAGCGGGGGGCCTACAATGAGCAGTTCTTC. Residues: CASSPDVERGAYNEQFF. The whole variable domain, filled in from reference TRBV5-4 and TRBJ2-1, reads ETGVTQSPTHLIKTRGQQVTLRCSSQSGHNTVSWYQQALGQGPQFIFQYYREEENGRGNFPPRFSGLQFPNYSSELNVNALELDDSALYLCASSPDVERGAYNEQFFGPGTRLTVL.